This T cell receptor beta chain derives from a study of blood T cell repertoires in COVID-19. Germline-derived CDR1 and CDR2 are MGHDK and SYGVNS. The junction had 4 bases not matched to a gene; V was cut back by 6 bases and J by 5 bases. The CDR3 runs to 13 residues. Data came from immunoSEQ multiplex PCR; TCRdb stores just in-frame clones and leaves some out. The repertoire holds around 160,000 clones, about 85% seen once, with around 35% in the top ten. Sequenced material: peripheral blood. The chain has TRBV25-1 and TRBJ1-5; 7 nucleotides align to TRBD1. This receptor was obtained from a human donor in a cohort sampled during active COVID-19. CDR3 region: CASRDRVDQPQHF. CDR3 in DNA: TGTGCCAGCAGAGACAGGGTCGATCAGCCCCAGCATTTT. Full variable domain (missing parts from reference TRBV25-1 and TRBJ1-5): EADIYQTPRYLVIGTGKKITLECSQTMGHDKMYWYQQDPGMELHLIHYSYGVNSTEKGDLSSESTVSRIRTEHFPLTLESARPSHTSQYLCASRDRVDQPQHFGDGTRLSIL.